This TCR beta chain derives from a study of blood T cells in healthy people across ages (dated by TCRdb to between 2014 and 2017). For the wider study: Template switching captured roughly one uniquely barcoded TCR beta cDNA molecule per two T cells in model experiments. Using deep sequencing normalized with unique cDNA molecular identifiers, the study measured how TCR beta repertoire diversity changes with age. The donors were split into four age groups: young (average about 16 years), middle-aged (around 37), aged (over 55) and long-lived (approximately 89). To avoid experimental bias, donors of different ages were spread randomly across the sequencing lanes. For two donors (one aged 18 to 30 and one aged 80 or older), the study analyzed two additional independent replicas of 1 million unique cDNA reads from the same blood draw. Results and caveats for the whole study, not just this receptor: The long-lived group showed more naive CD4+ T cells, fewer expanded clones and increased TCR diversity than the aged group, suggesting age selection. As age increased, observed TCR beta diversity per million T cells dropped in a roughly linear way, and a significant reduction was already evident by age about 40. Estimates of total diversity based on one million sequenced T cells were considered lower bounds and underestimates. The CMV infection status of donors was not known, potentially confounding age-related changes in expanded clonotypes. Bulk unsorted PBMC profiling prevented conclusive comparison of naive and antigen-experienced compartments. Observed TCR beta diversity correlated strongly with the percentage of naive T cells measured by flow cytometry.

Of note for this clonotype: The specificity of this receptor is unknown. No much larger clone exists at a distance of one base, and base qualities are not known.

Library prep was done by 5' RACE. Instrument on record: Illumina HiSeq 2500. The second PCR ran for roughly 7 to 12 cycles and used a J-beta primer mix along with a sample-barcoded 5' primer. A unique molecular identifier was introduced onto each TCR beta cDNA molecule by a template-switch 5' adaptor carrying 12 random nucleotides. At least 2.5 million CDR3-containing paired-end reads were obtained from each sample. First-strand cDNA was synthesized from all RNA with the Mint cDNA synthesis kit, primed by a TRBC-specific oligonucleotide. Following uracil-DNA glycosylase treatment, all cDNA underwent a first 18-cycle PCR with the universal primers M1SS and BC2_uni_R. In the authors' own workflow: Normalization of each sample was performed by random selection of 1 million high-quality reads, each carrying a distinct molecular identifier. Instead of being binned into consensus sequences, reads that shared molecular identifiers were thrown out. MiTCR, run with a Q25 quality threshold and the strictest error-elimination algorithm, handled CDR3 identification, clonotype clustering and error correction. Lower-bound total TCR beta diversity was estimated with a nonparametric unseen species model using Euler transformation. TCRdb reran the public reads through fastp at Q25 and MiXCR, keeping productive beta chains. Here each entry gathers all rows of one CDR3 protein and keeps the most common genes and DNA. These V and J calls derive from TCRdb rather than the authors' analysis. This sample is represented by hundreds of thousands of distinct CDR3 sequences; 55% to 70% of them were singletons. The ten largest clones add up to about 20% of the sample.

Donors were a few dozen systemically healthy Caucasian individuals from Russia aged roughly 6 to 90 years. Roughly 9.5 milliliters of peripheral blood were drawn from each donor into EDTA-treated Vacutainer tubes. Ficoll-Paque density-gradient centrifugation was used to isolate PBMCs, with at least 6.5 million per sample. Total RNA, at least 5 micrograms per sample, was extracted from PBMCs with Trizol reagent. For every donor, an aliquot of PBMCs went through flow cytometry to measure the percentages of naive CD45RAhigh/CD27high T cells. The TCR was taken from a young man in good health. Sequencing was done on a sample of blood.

The DNA sequence is given as TGCAGTGCTCCTGAGAACTATGGCTACACCTTC. This codes for CSAPENYGYTF. The receptor chain draws on TRBV20-1 and TRBJ1-2; the D gene remains uncertain. The V and J ends are trimmed by 5 bases and 2 bases, leaving 6 bases between them. Via the germline V gene (reference sequence), CDR1 is DFQATT and CDR2 SNEGSKA. The CDR3 holds 11 amino acids from the cysteine to the phenylalanine. Only the CDR3 part of the read is kept: 33 bases, read in frame from the first base.